This TCR beta chain appears in the sequencing data of a study of graft-versus-host responses after intestinal transplantation. Across the study: Anti-thymocyte globulin induction was given to all recipients, followed by tacrolimus and steroids for around 3 years. Study results and caveats: GvH clones occurred in recipient marrow; some first appeared in ileum or blood.

With 2 bases removed from V and 4 bases from J, the gap between germline ends came to 12 bases. From germline, CDR1 is GTSNPN and CDR2 SVGIG (reference sequence). The CDR3 spans 13 residues. Of note for this clone: What it binds is unknown.

TCRdb keeps only in-frame clones here, not all; method: immunoSEQ multiplex PCR. Of around 96,000 clones in the sample, approximately 90% were seen once. This TCR was sampled from a human donor who received an intestinal transplant. The V call is TRBV30, the J call TRBJ2-7; D perhaps matches TRBD1 (6 bases). The sample in question was unstimulated CD4+ T cells sorted from spleen or lymph node cells, obtained before intestinal transplant. CDR3 coding DNA: TGTGCCTGGAGTAGACAGGTAACTTACGAGCAGTACTTC. This sequence encodes CAWSRQVTYEQYF.